These 30 T cell receptor beta chains share one sample of origin, sequenced in a study of blood T cell repertoires in COVID-19. Clones were sequenced by immunoSEQ multiplex PCR, and TCRdb holds only the in-frame ones, with some missing. The repertoire holds 120,000 or so clones, around nine tenths seen once, with 1.5% to 1.7% in the top ten. The specimen sequenced was peripheral blood. Receptor source: a human donor in a cohort sampled during active COVID-19.

The chain employs TRBV6-5 and TRBJ2-7, with TRBD1 matching over 9 bases. The CDR3 is 15 residues long. J was trimmed by 4 bases and V by 8 bases; bases with no gene match: 12. The germline gives CDR1 MNHEY, CDR2 SVGAGI. This chain's CDR3 is CASHPRGQGFYEQYF. The CDR3 DNA reads TGTGCCAGCCACCCTCGGGGACAGGGCTTTTACGAGCAGTACTTC.

This clone has a single count. V gene TRBV3-1 (or the pseudogene TRBV3-2) combines with J gene TRBJ1-1; no clear D gene. V lost 3 bases, J lost 11 bases, and 19 bases lay in between. The CDR3 is made up of 14 amino acids. CDR1 and CDR2 (germline): LGHDT, YNNKEL (reference sequence). In DNA form, the CDR3 reads TGTGCCAGCAGCCATCGTCTTCTAGCAGACCGGGCTTTCTTT. Amino acid sequence: CASSHRLLADRAFF.

The chain recombines TRBV28 with TRBJ2-5, with 9 bases that match TRBD1. This CDR3 comprises 15 residues. Unmatched junction bases numbered 10, after V lost 7 bases and J lost 4 bases. Per germline, CDR1 MDHEN and CDR2 SYDVKM. The CDR3: CASTGQGLRGETQYF. The CDR3 DNA reads as TGTGCCAGCACGGGACAGGGTCTAAGAGGAGAGACCCAGTACTTC. Full variable domain (rest looked up from reference TRBV28 and TRBJ2-5): DVKVTQSSRYLVKRTGEKVFLECVQDMDHENMFWYRQDPGLGLRLIYFSYDVKMKEKGDIPEGYSVSREKKERFSLILESASTNQTSMYLCASTGQGLRGETQYFGPGTRLLVL.

This clone was seen a single time. The sample holds other DNA sequences that translate to the same CDR3. The J gene is TRBJ2-7, the V gene TRBV3-1 (or the pseudogene TRBV3-2); 8 bases fit TRBD2. The CDR3 sequence is 17 residues long. J gave up 0 bases and V 1 base, and 8 bases lay outside the gene matches. Looked up from germline, CDR1 is LGHDT and CDR2 is YNNKEL (reference sequence). As DNA, the CDR3 is TGTGCCAGCAGCCAAGCGCTAGCGGGTATGAGCTCCTACGAGCAGTACTTC. Its protein product is CASSQALAGMSSYEQYF.

V is TRBV24-1 and J is TRBJ2-5; D ambiguous. This CDR3 spans 16 amino acids. V was pared by 4 bases and J by 1 base, with 15 bases between. The V gene's germline CDR1 is KGHDR and CDR2 SFDVKD. The CDR3 DNA follows: TGTGCCACCAGTGACATCGCCCGGGTTTTCCAAGAGACCCAGTACTTC. It encodes CATSDIARVFQETQYF.

V usage is TRBV7-2 and J usage is TRBJ1-2; 8 nucleotides agree with TRBD1. Germline values: CDR1 SGHTA, CDR2 FQGNSA. The CDR3 has 11 residues. V shed 4 bases, J shed 12 bases, and the junction held 4 bases outside the gene matches. In DNA form, the CDR3 reads TGTGCCAGCAGCTGGCAGGGGGCAGACACCTTC. Residues: CASSWQGADTF.

The genes are TRBV15 and TRBJ2-7, with 9 bases lining up with TRBD1. The length of the CDR3 is 16 residues. V shed 3 bases, J shed 5 bases, and the junction held 11 bases outside the gene matches. Germline lookup yields CDR1 LNHNV and CDR2 YYDKDF (reference sequence). The CDR3 DNA reads as TGTGCCACCAGCAGGAACAGGGGGCGCCTTCCTAACGAGCAGTACTTC. Its translation is CATSRNRGRLPNEQYF.

CDR3 loop: CASSELLNEQFF. CDR3 in DNA: TGTGCCAGCAGTGAACTACTAAATGAGCAGTTCTTC. The V gene is TRBV2, the J gene TRBJ2-1; the D is unclear. The germline gives CDR1 SNHLY, CDR2 FYNNEI. The V gene lost 2 bases and the J gene lost 7 bases, with 6 bases spanning the gap. The CDR3 runs 12 residues.

This chain links TRBV11-2 with TRBJ2-2; D is perhaps TRBD1 (6 bases). The CDR3 totals 16 residues. Trimming removed 0 bases at V and 3 bases at J, with 11 bases between. Germline lookup yields CDR1 SGHAT and CDR2 FQNNGV. This CDR3 is CASSLEGARYTGELFF. The CDR3 DNA sequence: TGTGCCAGCAGCTTAGAGGGGGCGCGATACACCGGGGAGCTGTTTTTT.

The gene calls are TRBV7-2 and TRBJ1-5; TRBD1 is a possible D gene (5 bases). V lost 4 bases to trimming and J lost 2 bases, with 12 bases between them. In germline, CDR1 is SGHTA, CDR2 FQGNSA. This CDR3 spans 15 amino acids. This CDR3 is CASSSAPGGNQPQHF. As DNA, the CDR3 is TGTGCCAGCAGCTCGGCCCCGGGGGGCAATCAGCCCCAGCATTTT.

This clone was seen more than once but under ten times. The J gene is TRBJ2-1, the V gene TRBV5-6; 7 nucleotides line up with TRBD1. With V trimmed by 4 bases and J by 14 bases, 6 bases remained unmatched. The CDR3 extends over 11 amino acids. Germline CDR1 reads SGHDT; CDR2 reads YYEEEE. CDR3 amino acids: CASSAGQEKFF. Here the CDR3 DNA reads TGTGCCAGCAGCGCTGGACAGGAGAAGTTCTTC.

The V and J genes are TRBV7-9 and TRBJ1-2, with D possibly being TRBD1 (6 bases). V was clipped by 6 bases and J by 4 bases, with 21 bases between them. Germline V gene lookup returns CDR1 SEHNR and CDR2 FQNEAQ (reference sequence). The CDR3 has 16 amino acids. CDR3 loop: CASRALLGAQGYGYTF. In nucleotides, the CDR3 is TGTGCCAGCAGGGCCCTTTTGGGGGCGCAGGGCTATGGCTACACCTTC.

V and J are TRBV23-1 and TRBJ2-5; D remains unclear. TRBV23-1 is identified as an open reading frame with a role that is uncertain. The CDR3 has 15 amino acids. Between the trimmed V and J ends, which lost 2 bases and 0 bases, there was a span of 10 bases. Here the CDR3 reads CASSQESSHQETQYF. The CDR3 DNA reads TGCGCCAGCAGTCAAGAGTCGTCACACCAAGAGACCCAGTACTTC.

The chain recombines TRBV6-4 with TRBJ2-2; D not resolved. CDR1 is MRHNA and CDR2 is SNTAGT in the germline V gene. The V and J ends lost 5 bases and 4 bases respectively, with 11 bases between them. CDR3 size: 14 residues. CDR3 protein: CASSNDMGTGELFF. CDR3 bases: TGTGCCAGCAGTAACGACATGGGCACCGGGGAGCTGTTTTTT.

CDR3 amino acids: CASRDRRNTDTQYF. CDR3 nucleotides: TGTGCCAGTCGGGACAGGAGGAACACAGATACGCAGTATTTT. This chain joins TRBV2 and TRBJ2-3; TRBD1 agrees at 8 bases. The CDR3 has 14 residues. Losses at the gene ends were 9 bases for V and 2 bases for J; bases not matched to a gene: 7. Looked up from germline, CDR1 is SNHLY and CDR2 is FYNNEI. The full variable domain, its missing parts supplied by reference TRBV2 and TRBJ2-3, is EPEVTQTPSHQVTQMGQEVILRCVPISNHLYFYWYRQILGQKVEFLVSFYNNEISEKSEIFDDQFSVERPDGSNFTLKIRSTKLEDSAMYFCASRDRRNTDTQYFGPGTRLTVL.

V is TRBV19 and J is TRBJ1-2, with D tentatively TRBD1 (6 bases). CDR1 is LNHDA, CDR2 SQIVND, per germline (reference sequence). The CDR3 covers 14 residues. Trimming took 6 bases from V and 1 from J, leaving 12 bases between them. CDR3 residues: CASSPLDSNYGYTF. In nucleotides, the CDR3 is TGTGCCAGTAGCCCACTGGACAGTAACTATGGCTACACCTTC.

This chain uses TRBV19 with TRBJ2-4; D may be TRBD1 (6 bases). Trimming pared 6 bases from V and 6 bases from J, leaving 12 bases between. Germline values: CDR1 LNHDA, CDR2 SQIVND (reference sequence). The CDR3 length is 13 residues. The CDR3 region has the DNA TGTGCCAGTAGAGGGCAGGGGTTAAACATTCAGTACTTC. Its translation: CASRGQGLNIQYF.

J is TRBJ1-4 and V is TRBV7-9; D gene ambiguous. The germline V and J ends were trimmed by 1 base and 4 bases, with 16 bases remaining between them. This CDR3 is built from 17 residues. CDR1 is SEHNR, CDR2 FQNEAQ, per germline (reference sequence). CDR3 DNA sequence: TGTGCCAGCAGCTTAGTTGCGGGCTTCCGGGTTAATGAAAAACTGTTTTTT. Its translation: CASSLVAGFRVNEKLFF.

The chain joins TRBV10-3 to TRBJ2-5; TRBD1 might be the D (7 bases). This CDR3 has 19 residues. The V gene's germline CDR1 is ENHRY and CDR2 SYGVKD. The ends were cut back, 3 bases at V and 4 bases at J, with 27 bases in the middle. CDR3 sequence reads: CAISDPLSPRDSSIETQYF. The CDR3 DNA reads TGTGCCATCAGTGACCCCCTCTCCCCGCGGGACAGCTCCATAGAGACCCAGTACTTC.

The chain has TRBV7-6 and TRBJ1-5; D is uncertain. Trimming shortened V by 9 bases and J by 2 bases, and 20 bases separated the two germline ends. This CDR3 contains 16 residues. CDR1 and CDR2 (germline): SGHVS, FNYEAQ. The CDR3 coding sequence is TGTGCCAGTAGCCGATTCCGGGGAGACGGCAATCAGCCCCAGCATTTT. Residues: CASSRFRGDGNQPQHF.

V is TRBV10-3 and J is TRBJ1-1, with TRBD1 identical over 7 bases. Germline assignment: CDR1 ENHRY and CDR2 SYGVKD. CDR3 length equals 13 residues. The trim removed 10 bases at V and 3 bases at J, leaving 8 bases unmatched. The CDR3 loop is CATRGGTDTEAFF. DNA of the CDR3: TGTGCCACCCGAGGGGGCACGGACACTGAAGCTTTCTTT.

This chain connects TRBV28 to TRBJ2-7; D may be TRBD1 (6 bases). Germline V gives CDR1 MDHEN, CDR2 SYDVKM. This CDR3 spans 17 amino acids. V dropped 7 bases and J dropped 0 bases, with 22 bases sitting between them. CDR3 sequence reads: CASTGPVQGTSSYEQYF. The CDR3 coding sequence is TGTGCCAGCACCGGTCCCGTACAGGGAACTAGCTCCTACGAGCAGTACTTC.

This chain uses TRBV1 with TRBJ2-1; the table assigns TRBD2, which was not confirmed against the DNA. TRBV1 is assigned pseudogene status. The CDR3 contains 17 residues. The CDR3 is CTSSQDCRSGSFNEQFF. DNA of the CDR3: TGCACCAGCAGCCAAGATTGCCGGAGCGGGAGTTTCAATGAGCAGTTCTTC.

The chain joins TRBV6-5 to TRBJ2-1; the match to TRBD1 covers 7 bases. The CDR3 loop spans 12 amino acids. The trim removed 8 bases at V and 4 bases at J, leaving 2 bases unmatched. The germline CDR1 and CDR2 sequences are MNHEY and SVGAGI. The CDR3 here is CASSQGYNEQFF. The CDR3 nucleotides read TGTGCCAGCTCACAGGGGTACAATGAGCAGTTCTTC.

The chain uses TRBV5-1 and TRBJ2-3; perhaps TRBD1 as D (5 bases). Germline assignment: CDR1 SGHRS and CDR2 YFSETQ. This CDR3 is 15 amino acids long. The ends were cut back, 2 bases at V and 3 bases at J, with 13 bases in the middle. The CDR3 protein is CASSFMGLGTDTQYF. For the CDR3, the DNA is TGCGCCAGCAGCTTCATGGGGCTTGGAACAGATACGCAGTATTTT.

The chain joins TRBV20-1 to TRBJ2-5; D remains unclear. This CDR3 contains 11 residues. Deletions cut 4 bases from V and 2 bases from J, with 5 bases between. Germline V gene lookup returns CDR1 DFQATT and CDR2 SNEGSKA (reference sequence). The DNA for the CDR3 is TGCAGTGCTAACGAGCAAGAGACCCAGTACTTC. It yields the protein CSANEQETQYF.

The chain joins TRBV9 to TRBJ2-7; D might be TRBD1 (6 bases). The germline CDR1 and CDR2 sequences are SGDLS and YYNGEE. CDR3 length: 16 amino acids. V dropped 3 bases and J dropped 0 bases, with 16 bases sitting between them. CDR3 region: CASSGGGPFPSYEQYF. The CDR3 region has the DNA TGTGCCAGCAGCGGAGGGGGTCCCTTCCCCTCCTACGAGCAGTACTTC.

The chain employs TRBV6-5 and TRBJ2-6; tentative D call: TRBD1 (6 bases). The germline V gene encodes CDR1 MNHEY and CDR2 SVGAGI. V was cut by 5 bases and J by 2 bases, with 10 bases left in between. The CDR3 runs 15 residues. In DNA, the CDR3 is TGTGCCAGCAGTAACAGGGTTGCTGGGGCCAACGTCCTGACTTTC. As protein: CASSNRVAGANVLTF.

This clone was seen only a few times. The genes are TRBV5-8 and TRBJ2-7, with D unclear. V shed 0 bases and J shed 2 bases, with 9 bases lying between them. The germline gives CDR1 SGHTS, CDR2 YDEGEE. The CDR3 sequence is 14 residues long. CDR3 sequence: CASSLEAGTYEQYF. CDR3 coding DNA: TGTGCCAGCAGCTTGGAGGCAGGCACCTACGAGCAGTACTTC.

J is TRBJ2-3 and V is TRBV4-1, with D possibly being TRBD1 (6 bases). CDR3 length equals 18 residues. Trimming shortened V by 2 bases and J by 0 bases, and 18 bases separated the two germline ends. The V gene's germline CDR1 is MGHRA and CDR2 YSYEKL. CDR3 region: CASSQLRQAVISTDTQYF. CDR3 DNA sequence: TGCGCCAGCAGCCAATTGAGACAGGCAGTCATTAGCACAGATACGCAGTATTTT.